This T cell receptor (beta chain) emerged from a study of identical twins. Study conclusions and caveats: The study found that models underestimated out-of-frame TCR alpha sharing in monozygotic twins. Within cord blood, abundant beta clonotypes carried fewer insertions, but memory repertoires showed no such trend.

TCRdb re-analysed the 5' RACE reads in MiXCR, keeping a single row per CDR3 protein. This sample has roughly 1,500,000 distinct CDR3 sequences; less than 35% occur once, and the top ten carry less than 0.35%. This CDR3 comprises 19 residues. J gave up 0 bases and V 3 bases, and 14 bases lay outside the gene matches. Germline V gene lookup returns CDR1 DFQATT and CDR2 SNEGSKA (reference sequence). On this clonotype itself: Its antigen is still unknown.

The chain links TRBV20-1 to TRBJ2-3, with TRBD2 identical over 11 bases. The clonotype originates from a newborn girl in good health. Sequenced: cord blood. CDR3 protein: CSASALAGGSRTSTDTQYF. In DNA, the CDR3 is TGCAGTGCTAGTGCGCTAGCGGGAGGTAGTCGAACTAGCACAGATACGCAGTATTTT.